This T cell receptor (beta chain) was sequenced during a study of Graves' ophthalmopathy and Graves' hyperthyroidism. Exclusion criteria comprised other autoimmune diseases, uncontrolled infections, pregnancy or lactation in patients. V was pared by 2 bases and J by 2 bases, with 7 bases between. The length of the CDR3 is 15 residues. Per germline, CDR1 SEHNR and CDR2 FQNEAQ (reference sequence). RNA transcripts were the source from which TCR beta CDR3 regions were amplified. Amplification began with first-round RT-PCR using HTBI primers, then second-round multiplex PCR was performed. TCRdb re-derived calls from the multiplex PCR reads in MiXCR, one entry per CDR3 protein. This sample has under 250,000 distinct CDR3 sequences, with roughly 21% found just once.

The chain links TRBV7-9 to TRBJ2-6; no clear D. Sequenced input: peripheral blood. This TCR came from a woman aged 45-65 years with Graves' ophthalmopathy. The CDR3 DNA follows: TGTGCCAGCAGCTTAACCATTACTGGGGCCAACGTCCTGACTTTC. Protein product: CASSLTITGANVLTF.